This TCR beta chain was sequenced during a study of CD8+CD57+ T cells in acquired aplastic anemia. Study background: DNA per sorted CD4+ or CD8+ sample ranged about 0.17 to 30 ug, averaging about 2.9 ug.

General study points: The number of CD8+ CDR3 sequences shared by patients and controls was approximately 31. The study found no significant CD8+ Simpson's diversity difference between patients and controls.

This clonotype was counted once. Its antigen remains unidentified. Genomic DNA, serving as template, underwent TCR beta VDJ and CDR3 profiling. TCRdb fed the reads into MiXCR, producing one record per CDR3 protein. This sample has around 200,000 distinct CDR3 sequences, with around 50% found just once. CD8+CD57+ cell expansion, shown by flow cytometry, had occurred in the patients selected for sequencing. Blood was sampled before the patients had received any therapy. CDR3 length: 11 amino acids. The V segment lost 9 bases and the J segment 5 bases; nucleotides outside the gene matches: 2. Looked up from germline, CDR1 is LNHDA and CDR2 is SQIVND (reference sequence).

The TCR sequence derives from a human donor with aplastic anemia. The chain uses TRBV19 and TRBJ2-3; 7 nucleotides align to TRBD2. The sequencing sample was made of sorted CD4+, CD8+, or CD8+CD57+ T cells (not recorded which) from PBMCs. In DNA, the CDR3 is TGTGCCAGCGGACTAGGAGATACGCAGTATTTT. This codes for CASGLGDTQYF.